A single sample gave rise to the 24 T cell receptor beta chains below, sequenced in a study of blood T cell repertoires in COVID-19. Data came from immunoSEQ multiplex PCR; TCRdb stores just in-frame clones and leaves some out. The profile covers fewer than 350,000 clones, with around 88% appearing a single time and 6% to 7% taken by the ten largest. Sequencing input: PBMCs or T cells enriched from blood (not recorded which). These receptors originate from a woman aged 40 to 50 who had recovered from COVID-19.

This clone has just one count. V and J are TRBV6-6 and TRBJ2-2; D not resolved. The germline V gene has CDR1 MNHNY and CDR2 SVGAGI (reference sequence). This CDR3 comprises 14 residues. With 4 bases removed from V and 5 bases from J, the gap between germline ends came to 11 bases. The chain's CDR3 is CASSSDLTTGELFF. CDR3 DNA: TGTGCCAGCAGTTCCGACTTAACAACCGGGGAGCTGTTTTTT.

The chain links TRBV2 to TRBJ2-2; 8 bases match TRBD1. The junction had 8 bases not matched to a gene; V was cut back by 6 bases and J by 5 bases. Germline CDR1 is SNHLY and CDR2 is FYNNEI. The CDR3 spans 15 residues. The CDR3 DNA reads TGTGCCAGCAGACCGACAGGGGCCGGAACCGGGGAGCTGTTTTTT. It translates to CASRPTGAGTGELFF.

J is TRBJ2-1 and V is TRBV25-1, with 13 bases fitting TRBD2. Germline CDR1 is MGHDK and CDR2 is SYGVNS. With V trimmed by 4 bases and J by 6 bases, 3 bases remained unmatched. This CDR3 has 15 residues. The CDR3 DNA follows: TGTGCCAGCAGTGGGGGACTAGCGGGAACCAATGAGCAGTTCTTC. It translates to CASSGGLAGTNEQFF.

CDR3 in amino acids: CASSDGPSGRSNTGELFF. CDR3 coding DNA: TGTGCCAGCAGTGACGGCCCTAGCGGAAGATCGAACACCGGGGAGCTGTTTTTT. The chain couples TRBV2 to TRBJ2-2, with 7 nucleotides matching TRBD2. This CDR3 contains 18 residues. V trimming: 3 bases; J trimming: 0 bases; junction bases outside the gene matches: 10. The germline V gene has CDR1 SNHLY and CDR2 FYNNEI.

The chain is built from TRBV5-4 and TRBJ2-3, with TRBD2 matching over 8 bases. J gave up 2 bases and V 0 bases, and 5 bases lay outside the gene matches. CDR1 is SGHNT, CDR2 YYREEE, per germline (reference sequence). This CDR3 is 16 amino acids long. CDR3 sequence reads: CASSLVPSGFTDTQYF. The CDR3 nucleotides read TGTGCCAGCAGCTTGGTCCCTAGCGGGTTCACAGATACGCAGTATTTT.

The V call is TRBV27, the J call TRBJ2-7; 12 bases are a match to TRBD2. From germline, CDR1 is MNHEY and CDR2 SMNVEV (reference sequence). V gave up 3 bases and J gave up 3 bases; unmatched junction bases: 21. The CDR3 is 21 residues long. For the CDR3, the DNA is TGTGCCAGCAGTTTTCGAATTTCCGGACTAGCGGGAACGAGTACGTTCTACGAGCAGTACTTC. This gives the protein CASSFRISGLAGTSTFYEQYF.

This clone was detected only a few times. J is TRBJ1-1 and V is TRBV3-1 (or the pseudogene TRBV3-2), with D tentatively TRBD1 (5 bases). Germline V gene lookup returns CDR1 LGHDT and CDR2 YNNKEL (reference sequence). The V end lost 7 bases, the J end lost 6 bases, and 12 bases lay between the germline ends. The CDR3 spans 12 residues. The CDR3 is CASIDGQAEAFF. CDR3 nucleotides: TGTGCCAGCATAGACGGACAAGCTGAAGCTTTCTTT.

About this clone: This same CDR3 is encoded by further DNA sequences in the sample. The chain couples TRBV5-1 to TRBJ1-4; D gene ambiguous. V was shortened by 0 bases and J by 5 bases, with 11 bases between the two germline ends. CDR1 is SGHRS, CDR2 YFSETQ, per germline. The CDR3 is 15 residues long. The CDR3 sequence: CASSLVGATNEKLFF. The CDR3 region has the DNA TGCGCCAGCAGCTTGGTAGGCGCGACAAATGAAAAACTGTTTTTT.

The chain joins TRBV28 to TRBJ2-7, with D perhaps matching TRBD1 (6 bases). Trimming removed 6 bases at V and 2 bases at J, with 20 bases between. Germline-derived CDR1 and CDR2 are MDHEN and SYDVKM. The CDR3 covers 16 residues. CDR3 in DNA: TGTGCCAGCAGGCCTCCAAAACCGGGACATACCTACGAGCAGTACTTC. Translated: CASRPPKPGHTYEQYF.

This clone was observed once. The gene calls are TRBV7-2 and TRBJ1-1; D is perhaps TRBD1 (5 bases). Trimming removed 7 bases from V and 3 bases from J, with 15 bases in between. The CDR3 sequence is 14 residues long. Germline CDR1 reads SGHTA; CDR2 reads FQGNSA. For the CDR3, the DNA is TGTGCCAGCAACCTAGTCCCAGGGCACACTGAAGCTTTCTTT. Its translation is CASNLVPGHTEAFF.

J is TRBJ1-2 and V is TRBV5-5; 7 bases match TRBD1. This CDR3 has 12 amino acids. V trimming: 7 bases; J trimming: 4 bases; junction bases outside the gene matches: 4. Germline V CDR1 and CDR2: SGHKS, YYEKEE (reference sequence). The CDR3 protein is CASWTGLYGYTF. Written as DNA, the CDR3 is TGTGCCAGCTGGACAGGCCTCTATGGCTACACCTTC.

The chain employs TRBV11-2 and TRBJ2-3; TRBD2 matches 10 bases. CDR3 length: 15 residues. Germline V lookup: CDR1 SGHAT, CDR2 FQNNGV. The V segment lost 4 bases and the J segment 6 bases; nucleotides outside the gene matches: 7. The CDR3: CASSSSGSRLDTQYF. CDR3 coding DNA: TGTGCCAGCAGCTCTAGCGGGAGCCGCTTGGATACGCAGTATTTT.

The rearrangement uses TRBV28 and TRBJ2-1, with TRBD2 matching over 10 bases. J lost 1 base, V lost 8 bases, and 2 bases had no gene match. The CDR3 contains 14 residues. Germline CDR1 reads MDHEN; CDR2 reads SYDVKM. The DNA for the CDR3 is TGTGCCAGCCAGACTAGCGGGTCCTACAATGAGCAGTTCTTC. The encoded protein is CASQTSGSYNEQFF.

The chain combines TRBV28 with TRBJ1-5; D ambiguous. Trimming removed 6 bases at V and 3 bases at J, with 9 bases between. Germline V lookup: CDR1 MDHEN, CDR2 SYDVKM. This CDR3 region has 13 residues. CDR3 protein: CASRGSPNQPQHF. The CDR3 DNA is TGTGCCAGCAGGGGCAGTCCCAATCAGCCCCAGCATTTT.

This chain connects TRBV9 to TRBJ2-1; the D is unclear. V was cut by 0 bases and J by 7 bases, with 14 bases left in between. The germline gives CDR1 SGDLS, CDR2 YYNGEE. The CDR3 consists of 15 residues. CDR3 protein: CASSVAPLEENEQFF. Here the CDR3 DNA reads TGTGCCAGCAGCGTAGCTCCGCTAGAGGAGAATGAGCAGTTCTTC.

The chain links TRBV11-3 to TRBJ2-2; 7 positions agree with TRBD1. The CDR3 spans 14 residues. V lost 6 bases to trimming and J lost 4 bases; unmatched junction nucleotides: 5. In germline, CDR1 is SGHNT, CDR2 YENEEA. The chain's CDR3 is CASSNDRATGELFF. The DNA of the CDR3 is TGTGCCAGCAGTAACGACAGGGCCACCGGGGAGCTGTTTTTT.

The chain couples TRBV12-3 or TRBV12-4 to TRBJ1-2, with 11 bases lining up with TRBD1. The CDR3 spans 12 residues. The V segment lost 5 bases and the J segment 10 bases; nucleotides outside the gene matches: 3. The CDR3 sequence is CASSRDRGDYTF. CDR3 bases: TGTGCCAGCAGTAGGGACAGGGGGGACTACACCTTC.

The chain links TRBV5-1 to TRBJ2-5; 8 bases are shared with TRBD2. CDR3 length: 14 residues. The germline V gene encodes CDR1 SGHRS and CDR2 YFSETQ. The ends lost 0 bases at V and 5 bases at J; junction bases unmatched: 3. This CDR3 reads CASSLAAGEETQYF. As DNA, the CDR3 is TGCGCCAGCAGCTTGGCAGCGGGAGAGGAGACCCAGTACTTC.

This chain uses TRBV4-2 with TRBJ2-1; 7 bases fit TRBD2. The CDR3 has 17 amino acids. V gave up 0 bases and J gave up 5 bases; unmatched junction bases: 10. Germline-derived CDR1 and CDR2 are LGHNA and YNFKEQ. For the CDR3, the DNA is TGTGCCAGCAGCCAAGATCGGGGCGGGAGCGCCCACAATGAGCAGTTCTTC. As protein: CASSQDRGGSAHNEQFF.

The chain links TRBV5-4 to TRBJ1-4; TRBD1 aligns across 8 bases. V shed 4 bases and J 5 bases; nucleotides not matched to a gene: 4. Germline CDR1 and CDR2: SGHNT and YYREEE (reference sequence). There are 14 residues in the CDR3. CDR3 DNA: TGTGCCAGCAGCCTACGGACAGGGAATGAAAAACTGTTTTTT. Translation: CASSLRTGNEKLFF.

The chain links TRBV6-2 or TRBV6-3 to TRBJ2-3; 7 nucleotides align to TRBD2. CDR3 length: 17 amino acids. J lost 1 base, V lost 6 bases, and 13 bases had no gene match. In germline, CDR1 is MNHEY, CDR2 SVGEGT. The CDR3: CASSPLGRAGGTDTQYF. The CDR3 DNA follows: TGTGCCAGCAGCCCCTTAGGCCGTGCGGGAGGCACAGATACGCAGTATTTT.

This clone was seen a handful of times. The CDR3 is CASRAPGGSITIYF. The CDR3 DNA is TGTGCCAGCAGGGCCCCTGGGGGGAGTATCACCATATATTTT. V is TRBV6-5 and J is TRBJ1-3; D perhaps matches TRBD1 (5 bases). Trimming shortened V by 6 bases and J by 9 bases, and 18 bases separated the two germline ends. Germline-derived CDR1 and CDR2 are MNHEY and SVGAGI. This CDR3 spans 14 amino acids.

V and J are TRBV5-4 and TRBJ2-7, with a weak D call TRBD2 (6 bases). There are 14 residues in the CDR3. Between the trimmed V and J ends, which lost 1 base and 2 bases, there was a span of 10 bases. Germline CDR1 is SGHNT and CDR2 is YYREEE (reference sequence). The CDR3 DNA reads TGTGCCAGCAGCTTGCCTAGCGAGACCTACGAGCAGTACTTC. This encodes CASSLPSETYEQYF.

The chain uses TRBV28 and TRBJ1-2; possible D gene TRBD1, 6 bases. The V gene's germline CDR1 is MDHEN and CDR2 SYDVKM. Trimming took off 2 bases at V and 4 bases at J, with 14 bases between the two ends. This CDR3 has 15 amino acids. The CDR3 sequence is CASSLRQAHLYGYTF. The CDR3 DNA reads TGTGCCAGCAGTTTAAGACAGGCGCATCTCTATGGCTACACCTTC.